This T cell receptor beta chain was sequenced for a study of T cell responses to AZD1222 COVID-19 vaccine. Study conclusions and caveats: The donors showed a predominance of white British ancestry and of females, with possible underestimation of clonal diversity. The span of vaccine-associated CD4 TCRs extended across spike, with dominance at 160-218 and 743-854.

The CDR3 runs to 16 residues. V lost 3 bases and J lost 7; bases outside the gene matches: 9. Germline V lookup: CDR1 MDHEN, CDR2 SYDVKM. The method was immunoSEQ multiplex PCR; TCRdb's version includes in-frame clones alone and lacks a portion of them. The sample yields around 94,000 clones, approximately 90% seen once. Concerning this clone: No antigen is known for it.

V gene TRBV28 combines with J gene TRBJ1-6, with TRBD1 matching 7 bases. This TCR derives from an adult in good health. The material sequenced was peripheral blood, taken on day 0 of AZD1222 vaccination. In nucleotides, the CDR3 is TGTGCCAGCAGTTTTCAGCCCGGACAGGCAAATTCACCCCTCCACTTT. As protein: CASSFQPGQANSPLHF.